These 4 T cell receptor beta chains came from one sample sequenced in a study of early T cells in non-severe SARS-CoV-2 infection. Using its own MiXCR run on the 5' RACE reads, TCRdb lists one record per CDR3 protein. The sample yields tens of thousands of distinct CDR3 sequences, 4.5% to 6% seen once. Sequences were derived from whole blood, sampled at baseline. The source of these receptors is an adult who was a healthcare worker with PCR-confirmed SARS-CoV-2 infection or an uninfected control (not recorded which).

This clonotype has more than one count but fewer than ten. This chain joins TRBV7-9 and TRBJ2-4, with 7 positions matching TRBD2. The V segment lost 5 bases and the J segment 6 bases; nucleotides outside the gene matches: 7. Per the germline V gene, CDR1 is SEHNR and CDR2 is FQNEAQ (reference sequence). The CDR3 runs 14 residues. The CDR3 loop reads CASSPPSGTNIQYF. The CDR3 coding sequence is TGTGCCAGCAGCCCCCCTAGCGGAACAAACATTCAGTACTTC.

The rearrangement links TRBV7-9 to TRBJ2-1, with D perhaps being TRBD1 or TRBD2 (6 bases each). This CDR3 has 15 amino acids. Germline CDR1 is SEHNR and CDR2 is FQNEAQ (reference sequence). The V end lost 5 bases, the J end lost 5 bases, and 16 bases lay between the germline ends. The CDR3 spells CASSPEGGVHNEQFF. Here the CDR3 DNA reads TGTGCCAGCAGCCCCGAGGGGGGCGTCCACAATGAGCAGTTCTTC.

This clonotype was seen many times. V is TRBV13 and J is TRBJ2-7; the D gene is possibly TRBD1 (5 bases). V dropped 0 bases and J dropped 3 bases, with 15 bases sitting between them. The CDR3 spans 16 residues. Germline V gene lookup returns CDR1 PRHDT and CDR2 FYEKMQ (reference sequence). The CDR3 bases are TGTGCCAGCAGCTTAGGATGGGCAGGGCCCCGCTACGAGCAGTACTTC. Translated, it gives CASSLGWAGPRYEQYF. Variable domain in full (rest from reference TRBV13 and TRBJ2-7): AAGVIQSPRHLIKEKRETATLKCYPIPRHDTVYWYQQGPGQDPQFLISFYEKMQSDKGSIPDRFSAQQFSDYHSELNMSSLELGDSALYFCASSLGWAGPRYEQYFGPGTRLTVT.

The sample holds a few counts of this clonotype. The J gene is TRBJ2-3, the V gene TRBV5-4; D unclear. V was cut by 4 bases and J by 4 bases, with 7 bases left in between. The CDR3 is 12 amino acids. CDR1 SGHNT and CDR2 YYREEE come from the germline V gene (reference sequence). The CDR3 DNA is TGTGCCAGCAGCGAAGAGGCAGATACGCAGTATTTT. It encodes CASSEEADTQYF.